This T cell receptor (beta chain) appears in the sequencing data of a study of preoperative IRX-2 immunotherapy in early breast cancer. Sequenced by immunoSEQ multiplex PCR; TCRdb stores in-frame clones only, minus some. The sample records roughly 62,000 clones, roughly 95% being singletons. Treatment given: preoperative locoregional IRX-2 cytokine immunotherapy. Preoperative locoregional IRX-2 cytokine immunotherapy was tested in the phase Ib source study. Germline lookup yields CDR1 MNHNS and CDR2 SASEGT. This CDR3 is built from 12 residues. V was trimmed by 8 bases and J by 10 bases, leaving 14 bases between them.

The specimen was taken from a patient treated with IRX-2 immunotherapy. This receptor was taken from a human donor with breast cancer. V and J are TRBV6-1 and TRBJ1-4, with D perhaps TRBD1 (6 bases). CDR3 bases: TGTGCCAGCTCACAGGGTTTCGTAAAACTGTTTTTT. Translation: CASSQGFVKLFF.